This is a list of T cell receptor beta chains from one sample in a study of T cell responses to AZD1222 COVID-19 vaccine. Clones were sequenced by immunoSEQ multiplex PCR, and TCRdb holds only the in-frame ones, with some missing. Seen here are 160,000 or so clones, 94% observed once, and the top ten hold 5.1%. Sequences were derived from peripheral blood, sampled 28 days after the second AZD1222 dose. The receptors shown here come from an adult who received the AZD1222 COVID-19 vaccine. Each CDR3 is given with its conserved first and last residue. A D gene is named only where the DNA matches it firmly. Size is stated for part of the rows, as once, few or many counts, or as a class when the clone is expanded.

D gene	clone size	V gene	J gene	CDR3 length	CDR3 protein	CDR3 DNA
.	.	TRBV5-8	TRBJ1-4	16	CASSLPATATPSKLFF	TGTGCCAGCAGCTTGCCGGCTACGGCTACCCCCTCGAAACTGTTTTTT
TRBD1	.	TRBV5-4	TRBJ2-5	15	CASSPQMTGQETQYF	TGTGCCAGCAGCCCCCAAATGACAGGGCAAGAGACCCAGTACTTC
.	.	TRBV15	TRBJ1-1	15	CATSSFRDTNTEAFF	TGTGCCACCAGCAGCTTCCGGGACACTAACACTGAAGCTTTCTTT
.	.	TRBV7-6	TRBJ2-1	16	CASSLVAQPPHNEQFF	TGTGCCAGCAGCTTAGTCGCTCAGCCACCACACAATGAGCAGTTCTTC
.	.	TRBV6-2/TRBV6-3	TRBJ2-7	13	CASSETGSYEQYF	TGTGCCAGCAGTGAGACAGGTTCCTACGAGCAGTACTTC
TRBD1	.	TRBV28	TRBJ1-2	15	CASSFSTGVNYGYTF	TGTGCCAGCAGTTTTTCGACAGGGGTTAACTATGGCTACACCTTC
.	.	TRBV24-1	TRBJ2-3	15	CATSDRSRSTDTQYF	TGTGCCACCAGTGACCGGAGCCGAAGCACAGATACGCAGTATTTT
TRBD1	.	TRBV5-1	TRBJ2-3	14	CASYPTGHTDTQYF	TGCGCCAGCTACCCGACAGGGCACACAGATACGCAGTATTTT
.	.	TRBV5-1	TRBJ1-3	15	CASSYSPGSGNTIYF	TGCGCCAGCAGCTACAGCCCTGGCTCTGGAAACACCATATATTTT
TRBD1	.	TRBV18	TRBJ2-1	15	CASSPNRGQGNEQFF	TGTGCCAGCTCACCCAACAGGGGGCAGGGGAATGAGCAGTTCTTC
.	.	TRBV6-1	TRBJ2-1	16	CASSERGEGPYNEQFF	TGTGCCAGCAGTGAGAGGGGGGAGGGCCCCTACAATGAGCAGTTCTTC
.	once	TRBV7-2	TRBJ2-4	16	CASSLAPPPAKNIQYF	TGTGCCAGCAGCTTAGCACCCCCCCCAGCCAAAAACATTCAGTACTTC
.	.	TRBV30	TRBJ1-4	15	CAWAPRGLVGEKLFF	TGTGCCTGGGCTCCAAGGGGTTTGGTGGGAGAAAAACTGTTTTTT
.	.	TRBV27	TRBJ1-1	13	CASSLVSGTEAFF	TGTGCCAGCAGTTTAGTTTCGGGCACTGAAGCTTTCTTT
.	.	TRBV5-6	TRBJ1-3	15	CASSFPSDSGNTIYF	TGTGCCAGCAGTTTCCCGTCCGACTCTGGAAACACCATATATTTT
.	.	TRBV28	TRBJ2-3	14	CASSFDRSTDTQYF	TGTGCCAGCAGTTTTGACCGCAGCACAGATACGCAGTATTTT
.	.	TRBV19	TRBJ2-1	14	CASRSSRTYNEQFF	TGTGCCAGTAGGTCATCCCGGACCTACAATGAGCAGTTCTTC
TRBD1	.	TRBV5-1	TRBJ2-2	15	CASSFGTGGAGELFF	TGCGCCAGCAGCTTTGGGACAGGGGGCGCCGGGGAGCTGTTTTTT
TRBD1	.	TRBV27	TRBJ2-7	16	CASSLKYTGGSYEQYF	TGTGCCAGCAGTTTAAAGTATACAGGGGGCAGTTACGAGCAGTACTTC
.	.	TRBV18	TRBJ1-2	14	CASSPVRDGYGYTF	TGTGCCAGCTCACCAGTCAGGGACGGTTATGGCTACACCTTC
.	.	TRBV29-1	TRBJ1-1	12	CSVEDLGTEAFF	TGCAGCGTTGAAGATCTGGGAACTGAAGCTTTCTTT
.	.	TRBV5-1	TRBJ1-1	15	CASSLERHLNTEAFF	TGCGCCAGCAGCTTGGAGCGACACCTGAACACTGAAGCTTTCTTT
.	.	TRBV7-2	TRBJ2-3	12	CASSLGPDTQYF	TGTGCCAGCAGCTTAGGCCCAGATACGCAGTATTTT
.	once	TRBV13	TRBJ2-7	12	CASSKGHYEQYF	TGTGCCAGCAGCAAGGGCCACTACGAGCAGTACTTC
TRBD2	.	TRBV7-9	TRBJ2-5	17	CASSLAIGGTSRETQYF	TGTGCCAGCAGCTTAGCGATAGGAGGGACTAGCAGAGAGACCCAGTACTTC
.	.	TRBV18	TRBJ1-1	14	CASSPSTENTEAFF	TGTGCCAGCTCACCATCGACAGAGAACACTGAAGCTTTCTTT
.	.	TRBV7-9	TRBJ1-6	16	CASSPGRSSYNSPLHF	TGTGCCAGCAGCCCAGGCAGGAGCTCCTATAATTCACCCCTCCACTTT
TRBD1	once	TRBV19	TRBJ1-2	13	CASSETGFYGYTF	TGTGCCAGTAGTGAGACAGGGTTCTATGGCTACACCTTC
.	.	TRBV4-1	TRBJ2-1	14	CASSRIGVFDEQFF	TGCGCCAGCAGCCGAATAGGGGTTTTCGATGAGCAGTTCTTC
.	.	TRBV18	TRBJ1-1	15	CASSLLEYMNTEAFF	TGTGCCAGCTCACTCTTGGAGTACATGAACACTGAAGCTTTCTTT
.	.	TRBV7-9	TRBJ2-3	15	CASSLEARITDTQYF	TGTGCCAGCAGCTTAGAAGCGAGGATCACAGATACGCAGTATTTT
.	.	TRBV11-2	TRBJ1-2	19	CASSLVSPRDPGRGYGYTF	TGTGCCAGCAGCTTAGTATCACCCCGGGACCCCGGACGTGGCTATGGCTACACCTTC
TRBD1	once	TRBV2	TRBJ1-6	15	CASSVTGDYNSPLHF	TGTGCCAGCAGTGTTACAGGGGACTATAATTCACCCCTCCACTTT
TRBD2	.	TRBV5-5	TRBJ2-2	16	CASSYGLAGDTGELFF	TGTGCCAGCAGCTACGGACTAGCGGGAGACACCGGGGAGCTGTTTTTT
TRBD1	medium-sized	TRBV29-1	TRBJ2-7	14	CSGATGQGAYEQYF	TGCAGCGGAGCCACAGGACAGGGGGCATACGAGCAGTACTTC
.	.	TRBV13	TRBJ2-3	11	CASSRTDTQYF	TGTGCCAGCAGCCGAACAGATACGCAGTATTTT
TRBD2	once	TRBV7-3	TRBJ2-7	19	CASSQSGTSGSGLSYEQYF	TGTGCCAGCAGCCAATCCGGGACTAGCGGGAGTGGGCTCTCCTACGAGCAGTACTTC
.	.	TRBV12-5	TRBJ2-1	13	CASGWWQNNEQFF	TGTGCTAGTGGTTGGTGGCAGAACAATGAGCAGTTCTTC
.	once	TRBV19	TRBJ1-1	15	CASGPGWGQDTEAFF	TGTGCCAGTGGGCCCGGGTGGGGGCAGGACACTGAAGCTTTCTTT
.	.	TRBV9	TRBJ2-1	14	CASSVVAGNNEQFF	TGTGCCAGCAGCGTAGTGGCCGGAAACAATGAGCAGTTCTTC
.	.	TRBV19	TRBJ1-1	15	CASSIDWGGYTEAFF	TGTGCCAGTAGTATAGACTGGGGAGGATACACTGAAGCTTTCTTT
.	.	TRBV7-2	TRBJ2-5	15	CASSLNARAGETQYF	TGTGCCAGCAGCTTAAACGCAAGGGCTGGGGAGACCCAGTACTTC
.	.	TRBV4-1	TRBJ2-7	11	CASSQGPEQYF	TGCGCCAGCAGCCAGGGACCCGAGCAGTACTTC
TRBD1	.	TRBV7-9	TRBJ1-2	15	CASSSSGGQVYGYTF	TGTGCCAGCAGCTCTTCAGGGGGTCAGGTCTATGGCTACACCTTC
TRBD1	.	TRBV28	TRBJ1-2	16	CASSFSGTGGIYGYTF	TGTGCCAGCAGTTTCTCCGGGACAGGGGGCATATATGGCTACACCTTC
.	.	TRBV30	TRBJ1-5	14	CAWSPDSFNQPQHF	TGTGCCTGGAGTCCCGACAGTTTTAATCAGCCCCAGCATTTT
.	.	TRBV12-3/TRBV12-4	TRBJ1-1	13	CASSLYSGTEAFF	TGTGCCAGCAGTTTGTACTCAGGGACTGAAGCTTTCTTT
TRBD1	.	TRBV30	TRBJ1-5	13	CAWSYTGDGPQHF	TGTGCCTGGAGTTACACAGGGGACGGGCCCCAGCATTTT
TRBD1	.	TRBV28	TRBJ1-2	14	CASSLRDRVYGYTF	TGTGCCAGCAGCCTCCGGGACAGGGTCTATGGCTACACCTTC
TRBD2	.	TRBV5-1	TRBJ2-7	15	CASSTKAGGPYEQYF	TGCGCCAGCAGCACCAAAGCGGGAGGGCCCTACGAGCAGTACTTC
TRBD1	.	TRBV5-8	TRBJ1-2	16	CASSFYRGQNNYGYTF	TGTGCCAGCAGCTTCTACAGGGGGCAGAATAACTATGGCTACACCTTC
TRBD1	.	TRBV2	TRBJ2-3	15	CASTPQGQPIDTQYF	TGTGCCAGCACCCCCCAGGGACAGCCTATAGATACGCAGTATTTT
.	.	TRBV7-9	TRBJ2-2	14	CASSPREGEGELFF	TGTGCCAGCAGCCCCCGCGAGGGTGAGGGGGAGCTGTTTTTT